The 26 T cell receptor beta chains reported below all come from one sample, sequenced in a study of T cells in Graves' hyperthyroidism and ophthalmopathy. RNA transcripts provided the source from which TCR beta CDR3 regions were amplified. A first-round RT-PCR of the TCR CDR3 used the HTBI primer set. TCRdb fed the multiplex PCR reads into MiXCR, producing one record per CDR3 protein. The sample has around 450,000 distinct CDR3 sequences, roughly 14% seen once. Sequenced: blood. The origin of the receptors is a woman younger than 30 with Graves' hyperthyroidism.

This clonotype was found many times. This chain links TRBV12-3 or TRBV12-4 with TRBJ2-7; TRBD1 might be the D (6 bases). V was trimmed by 8 bases and J by 4 bases, leaving 15 bases between them. The CDR3 loop spans 13 amino acids. The CDR3 reads CASQNRERYEQYF. The CDR3 nucleotides read TGTGCCAGCCAAAACAGGGAGCGATACGAGCAGTACTTC.

Concerning this clonotype: A much larger clone lies a single base off, so this may be a read error. V gene TRBV2 combines with J gene TRBJ2-7; TRBD1 aligns across 8 bases. Per the germline V gene, CDR1 is SNHLY and CDR2 is FYNNEI. This CDR3 region has 13 residues. The CDR3 here is CASKTGEYGERYF. CDR3 nucleotides: TGTGCCAGCAAGACAGGGGAATACGGCGAGCGGTACTTC. The full variable domain, its missing parts supplied by reference TRBV2 and TRBJ2-7, is EPEVTQTPSHQVTQMGQEVILRCVPISNHLYFYWYRQILGQKVEFLVSFYNNEISEKSEIFDDQFSVERPDGSNFTLKIRSTKLEDSAMYFCASKTGEYGERYFGPGTRLTVT.

The table lists this clonotype with a few counts. The rearrangement links TRBV5-1 to TRBJ1-1; D not certain. CDR3 length equals 16 residues. Germline-derived CDR1 and CDR2 are SGHRS and YFSETQ. V was trimmed by 4 bases and J by 0 bases, leaving 16 bases between them. CDR3 DNA: TGCGCCAGCAGCCATGGACGGAATCCAATGAACACTGAAGCTTTCTTT. Translated, it gives CASSHGRNPMNTEAFF.

This chain uses TRBV13 with TRBJ2-5; D is unresolved. This CDR3 spans 14 amino acids. CDR1 PRHDT and CDR2 FYEKMQ come from the germline V gene (reference sequence). The germline V and J ends were trimmed by 0 bases and 4 bases, with 9 bases remaining between them. CDR3 nucleotide sequence: TGTGCCAGCAGCTTAGGGGACCATCTAGAGACCCAGTACTTC. Translating it yields CASSLGDHLETQYF.

Only a few counts were recorded for this clonotype. The chain is built from TRBV19 and TRBJ1-1, with D maybe TRBD1 (5 bases). The ends were cut back, 0 bases at V and 3 bases at J, with 11 bases in the middle. The CDR3 totals 15 residues. CDR1 and CDR2 (germline): LNHDA, SQIVND (reference sequence). Written as DNA, the CDR3 is TGTGCCAGTAGTATAGAGGAGGCCAGGGACACTGAAGCTTTCTTT. Protein: CASSIEEARDTEAFF.

This clonotype was detected many times. The chain employs TRBV11-1 and TRBJ2-3; perhaps TRBD1 as D (5 bases). This CDR3 has 16 residues. Trimming took off 2 bases at V and 1 base at J, with 13 bases between the two ends. Germline values: CDR1 SGHAT, CDR2 FQDESV (reference sequence). CDR3 residues: CASSLWAGHGTDTQYF. The CDR3 nucleotides are TGTGCCAGCAGCTTATGGGCAGGGCATGGCACAGATACGCAGTATTTT. The full variable domain, completed using reference TRBV11-1 and TRBJ2-3, is EAEVAQSPRYKITEKSQAVAFWCDPISGHATLYWYRQILGQGPELLVQFQDESVVDDSQLPKDRFSAERLKGVDSTLKIQPAELGDSAMYLCASSLWAGHGTDTQYFGPGTRLTVL.

This clonotype was detected many times. This rearrangement joins TRBV2 to TRBJ2-1, with a possible D match to TRBD1 (6 bases). Between the trimmed V and J ends, which lost 3 bases and 11 bases, there was a span of 11 bases. The V gene's germline CDR1 is SNHLY and CDR2 FYNNEI. The CDR3 runs 12 residues. The CDR3 here is CASSDEGTQQFF. The CDR3 nucleotides read TGTGCCAGCAGTGACGAGGGGACACAGCAGTTCTTC.

The rearrangement links TRBV27 to TRBJ2-2; 10 bases are a match to TRBD1. Trimming took 7 bases from V and 6 from J; bases not matched to a gene: 8. The CDR3 spans 15 residues. Looked up from germline, CDR1 is MNHEY and CDR2 is SMNVEV (reference sequence). The CDR3 protein is CASTPRQGASGELFF. CDR3 in DNA: TGTGCCAGCACCCCCCGACAGGGGGCTTCCGGGGAGCTGTTTTTT.

This clonotype was seen at least ten times. The chain recombines TRBV20-1 with TRBJ1-4; possible D gene TRBD1, 5 bases. CDR1 and CDR2 from the germline V gene are DFQATT and SNEGSKA (reference sequence). Trimming removed 3 bases from V and 7 bases from J, with 6 bases in between. The CDR3 spans 11 residues. The CDR3 here is CSARGGEKLFF. DNA of the CDR3: TGCAGTGCTAGGGGGGGTGAAAAACTGTTTTTT.

The chain is built from TRBV14 and TRBJ2-4; 12 nucleotides line up with TRBD2. Germline V gene sequence: CDR1 SGHDN, CDR2 FVKESK. The CDR3 has 17 residues. Trimming took 4 bases from V and 0 from J; bases not matched to a gene: 4. The DNA of the CDR3 is TGTGCCAGCAGCCCCAGACTAGCGGGAGAAGCCAAAAACATTCAGTACTTC. Its translation: CASSPRLAGEAKNIQYF.

The J gene is TRBJ1-1, the V gene TRBV6-4, with D possibly TRBD1 on 6 matching bases. This CDR3 is built from 15 residues. The germline CDR1 and CDR2 sequences are MRHNA and SNTAGT. Trimming left V 2 bases short and J 3 bases short, with 13 bases between. CDR3 DNA: TGTGCCAGCAGTGACCGCTCAGGGGCGTACACTGAAGCTTTCTTT. Its translation is CASSDRSGAYTEAFF.

This clonotype was seen ten or more times. The rearrangement joins TRBV2 to TRBJ1-1, with D hard to call. Per the germline V gene, CDR1 is SNHLY and CDR2 is FYNNEI. V shed 3 bases and J shed 1 base, with 6 bases lying between them. The CDR3 consists of 13 residues. The CDR3 nucleotides are TGTGCCAGCAGTGAGGACTGGAACACTGAAGCTTTCTTT. This codes for CASSEDWNTEAFF.

This clonotype was observed many times. This sequence joins TRBV28 and TRBJ2-1, with D hard to call. The ends were cut back, 2 bases at V and 6 bases at J, with 14 bases in the middle. Germline V gene data show CDR1 as MDHEN and CDR2 as SYDVKM. The length of the CDR3 is 15 residues. CDR3 sequence (DNA): TGTGCCAGCAGTTTAGGTCGGGCAGGCGCCAATGAGCAGTTCTTC. This sequence encodes CASSLGRAGANEQFF.

The chain uses TRBV6-2 or TRBV6-3 and TRBJ2-2, with D unclear. This CDR3 contains 16 residues. Germline V gives CDR1 MNHEY, CDR2 SVGEGT. V was pared by 2 bases and J by 0 bases, with 10 bases between. CDR3 DNA sequence: TGTGCCAGCAGTTACGAGGATACAACGAACACCGGGGAGCTGTTTTTT. It codes for CASSYEDTTNTGELFF.

Only a few counts were recorded for this clonotype. The V call is TRBV7-8, the J call TRBJ1-5; D perhaps matches TRBD1 (6 bases). Germline lookup yields CDR1 SGHVS and CDR2 FQNEAQ. The CDR3 is made up of 19 amino acids. Trimming took off 5 bases at V and 2 bases at J, with 25 bases between the two ends. CDR3 coding DNA: TGTGCCAGCAGCATTGACAGGAGTCCCCTTTATATGGGCAATCAGCCCCAGCATTTT. It specifies CASSIDRSPLYMGNQPQHF.

Points on this clonotype: It may be a read error: a sequence one base away is much more abundant. CDR3 region: CSVGMAGGLADTQYF. The CDR3 DNA reads TGCAGCGTGGGAATGGCAGGGGGCTTGGCAGATACGCAGTATTTT. V and J are TRBV29-1 and TRBJ2-3; 8 bases align to TRBD1. Looked up from germline, CDR1 is SQVTM and CDR2 is ANQGSEA. CDR3 length equals 15 residues. Trimming removed 6 bases from V and 4 bases from J; junction bases left unmatched: 12.

This clonotype was counted many times. The chain couples TRBV4-2 to TRBJ1-5; D uncertain. The CDR3 totals 15 residues. Germline V lookup: CDR1 LGHNA, CDR2 YNFKEQ. Trimming shortened V by 6 bases and J by 1 base, and 13 bases separated the two germline ends. CDR3 in amino acids: CASRHDTDSNQPQHF. DNA for the CDR3: TGTGCCAGCAGACACGACACAGACAGCAATCAGCCCCAGCATTTT.

This clonotype was seen many times. This chain joins TRBV7-3 and TRBJ2-3; 7 bases fit TRBD2. The CDR3 runs 17 residues. V shed 0 bases and J 6 bases; nucleotides not matched to a gene: 12. Germline V lookup: CDR1 SGHTA, CDR2 FQGTGA. The CDR3 DNA reads TGTGCCAGCAGCTTAACGATGGCGGGAGCCACGGGGGATACGCAGTATTTT. Its protein product is CASSLTMAGATGDTQYF.

The V and J genes are TRBV6-5 and TRBJ2-7; TRBD1 aligns across 10 bases. V shed 0 bases and J 6 bases; nucleotides not matched to a gene: 2. The CDR3 sequence is 14 residues long. Germline V gene data show CDR1 as MNHEY and CDR2 as SVGAGI. This CDR3 is CASSYSGTGVEQYF. As DNA, the CDR3 is TGTGCCAGCAGTTACTCCGGGACAGGGGTCGAGCAGTACTTC.

The V and J genes are TRBV5-4 and TRBJ2-5; TRBD1 agrees at 9 bases. The germline gives CDR1 SGHNT, CDR2 YYREEE (reference sequence). Trimming removed 5 bases from V and 1 base from J; junction bases left unmatched: 6. CDR3 length: 15 residues. The CDR3 DNA reads TGTGCCAGCAGGGAACAGGGGGCAGGCCAAGAGACCCAGTACTTC. Translation: CASREQGAGQETQYF.

The chain links TRBV5-6 to TRBJ2-1; 8 bases match TRBD1. The ends lost 3 bases at V and 7 bases at J; junction bases unmatched: 9. The CDR3 runs to 15 residues. From germline, CDR1 is SGHDT and CDR2 YYEEEE. CDR3 protein: CASSSLRGLGNEQFF. In DNA form, the CDR3 reads TGTGCCAGCAGCTCGCTCAGGGGGCTGGGTAATGAGCAGTTCTTC.

This clonotype was counted only a few times. The chain links TRBV24-1 to TRBJ2-1, with 13 bases identical to TRBD2. Germline trimming cut 1 base from V and 7 bases from J; bases unmatched to any gene: 6. Germline CDR1 is KGHDR and CDR2 is SFDVKD. The CDR3 loop spans 17 amino acids. Written as DNA, the CDR3 is TGTGCCACCAGTGATTTAACTAGCGGGGGGGCAAGGAATGAGCAGTTCTTC. Its translation: CATSDLTSGGARNEQFF.

The table lists this clonotype with many counts. The chain couples TRBV11-2 to TRBJ2-2; 9 bases are a match to TRBD1. Germline CDR1 and CDR2: SGHAT and FQNNGV. The CDR3 runs 16 residues. J was trimmed by 6 bases and V by 6 bases; bases with no gene match: 11. The CDR3 sequence: CASRRPGQGIPGELFF. Here the CDR3 DNA reads TGTGCCAGCAGACGACCGGGACAGGGAATCCCCGGGGAGCTGTTTTTT.

This clonotype has only a few counts. The J gene is TRBJ1-2, the V gene TRBV4-1; D unresolved. Trimming cost V 0 bases and J 0 bases, with 8 bases left between them. CDR1 is MGHRA and CDR2 is YSYEKL in the germline V gene. The CDR3 has 15 residues. The CDR3 bases are TGCGCCAGCAGCCAAGATGCGAGAGCTAACTATGGCTACACCTTC. Amino acid sequence: CASSQDARANYGYTF.

This clonotype was recorded at least ten times. The chain has TRBV2 and TRBJ1-1; maybe TRBD1 (5 bases). Germline V CDR1 and CDR2: SNHLY, FYNNEI. The V gene lost 2 bases and the J gene lost 0 bases, with 10 bases spanning the gap. CDR3 length equals 15 residues. DNA for the CDR3: TGTGCCAGCAGTGAACAGAGACAGATGAACACTGAAGCTTTCTTT. Translating it yields CASSEQRQMNTEAFF.

The chain uses TRBV11-2 and TRBJ1-2; 7 bases fit TRBD1. The CDR3 is 14 amino acids. Germline CDR1 is SGHAT and CDR2 is FQNNGV. After removal of 5 bases from V and 5 bases from J, the junction contained 8 bases not matched to a gene. Here the CDR3 DNA reads TGTGCCAGCAGCGCCCGGGACAGCCGATATGGCTACACCTTC. This codes for CASSARDSRYGYTF.